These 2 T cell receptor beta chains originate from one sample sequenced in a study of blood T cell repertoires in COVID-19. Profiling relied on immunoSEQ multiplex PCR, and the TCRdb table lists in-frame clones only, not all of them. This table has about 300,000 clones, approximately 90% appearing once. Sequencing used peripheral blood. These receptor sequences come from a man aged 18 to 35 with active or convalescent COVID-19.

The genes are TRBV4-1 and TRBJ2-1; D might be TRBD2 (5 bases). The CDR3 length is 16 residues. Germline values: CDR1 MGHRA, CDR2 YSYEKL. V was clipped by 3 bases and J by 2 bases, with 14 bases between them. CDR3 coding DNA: TGCGCCAGCAGCCATGGGTCTAGCCCGACCTACAATGAGCAGTTCTTC. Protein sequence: CASSHGSSPTYNEQFF.

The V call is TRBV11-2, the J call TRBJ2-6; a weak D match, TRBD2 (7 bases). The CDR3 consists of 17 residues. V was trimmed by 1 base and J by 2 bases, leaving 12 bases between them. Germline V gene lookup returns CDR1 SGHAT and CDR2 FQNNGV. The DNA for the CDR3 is TGTGCCAGCAGCTTAGGTTGGGGGGGCGCTGGGGCCAACGTCCTGACTTTC. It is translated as CASSLGWGGAGANVLTF. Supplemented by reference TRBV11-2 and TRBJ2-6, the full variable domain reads EAGVAQSPRYKIIEKRQSVAFWCNPISGHATLYWYQQILGQGPKLLIQFQNNGVVDDSQLPKDRFSAERLKGVDSTLKIQPAKLEDSAVYLCASSLGWGGAGANVLTFGAGSRLTVL.